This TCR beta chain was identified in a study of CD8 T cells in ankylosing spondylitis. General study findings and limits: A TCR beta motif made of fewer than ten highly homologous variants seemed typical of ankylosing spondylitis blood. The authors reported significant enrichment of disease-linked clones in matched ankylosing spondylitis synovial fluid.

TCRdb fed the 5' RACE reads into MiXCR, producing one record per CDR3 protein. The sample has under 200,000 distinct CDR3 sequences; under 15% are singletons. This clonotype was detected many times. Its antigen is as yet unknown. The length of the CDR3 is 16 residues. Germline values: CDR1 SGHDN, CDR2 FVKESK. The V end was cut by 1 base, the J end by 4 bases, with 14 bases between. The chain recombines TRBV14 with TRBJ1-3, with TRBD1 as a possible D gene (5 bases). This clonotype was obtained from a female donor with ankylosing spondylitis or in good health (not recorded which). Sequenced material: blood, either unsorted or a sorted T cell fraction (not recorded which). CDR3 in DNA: TGTGCCAGCAGCCAAGCGTCGGGGGGTTCGGGAAACACCATATATTTT. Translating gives CASSQASGGSGNTIYF. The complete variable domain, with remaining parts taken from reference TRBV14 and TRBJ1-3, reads EAGVTQFPSHSVIEKGQTVTLRCDPISGHDNLYWYRRVMGKEIKFLLHFVKESKQDESGMPNNRFLAERTGGTYSTLKVQPAELEDSGVYFCASSQASGGSGNTIYFGEGSWLTVV.